This T cell receptor beta chain was recovered during a study of CD8+CD57+ T cells in acquired aplastic anemia (dated by TCRdb to between 2018 and 2020). With respect to the entire study: A mean of about 3.2 ug of DNA, ranging from about 0.17 to 30 ug, was extracted from sorted CD4+ and CD8+ cells. For healthy donor samples, the average read count was about 10.8 million for CD4+ cells and approximately 12 million for CD8+ cells.

Genomic DNA served as template for TCR beta VDJ combination and CDR3 sequence profiling. An Illumina HiSeq 2000 was the platform used for TCR repertoire sequencing. In the authors' own workflow: Repertoires were assessed using TRBV/TRBJ rearrangement plots, CDR3 size and DJ length profiles, and Simpson's diversity index. Whichever DNA sequence was most abundant in the deep sequencing data was defined as the immunodominant clone. CDR3 amino acid sequences were checked for sharing between subjects and were compared against published repertoires and the VDJdb database. Using fastp at Q25 and MiXCR, TCRdb reprocessed the public reads and kept productive beta chains. All rows with the same CDR3 protein become a single entry with the most common DNA and genes. Here the V and J calls rest on TCRdb's processing, not on the authors' analysis. This sample has 68,000 or so distinct CDR3 sequences in its table, and approximately 54% of those were observed once. 6.5% to 9.5% of the sample is taken by the ten largest.

In the study, sorted CD4+ and CD8+ blood T cells from patients with severe aplastic anemia and from healthy subjects underwent deep sequencing of TCR repertoires. Ficoll-Paque density gradient centrifugation was used to isolate peripheral blood mononuclear cells. CD4+ and CD8+ T cells were sorted by FACS or magnetic beads before DNA extraction. Overall results and qualifications from the work: CD8+ Simpson's diversity did not differ significantly between patients and healthy controls (P=0.060). Although 25 to 30 CD8+ CDR3 sequences were shared by patients and controls, these sequences appeared highly expressed in patients and within the immunodominant clones of patients.

This clonotype has at least ten counts. It has no known antigen specificity. Qualities for individual bases were not recorded, and no much larger clone is one base off. The sample comprised sorted CD4+, CD8+, or CD8+CD57+ T cells (not recorded which) from PBMCs. The sequence was obtained from a human donor in good health, serving as a control.

The base sequence is TGCGCCAGCAGCCCGGGACAGCGGCCAGATACGCAGTATTTT. It specifies CASSPGQRPDTQYF. The sequence links TRBV10-2 to TRBJ2-3, and TRBD1 aligns with 7 junction nucleotides. Germline trimming amounts to 6 bases on V and 4 bases on J, with 7 as the count of junction bases outside the gene matches. From the cysteine through the phenylalanine, the CDR3 covers 14 amino acids. Of all the DNA, just the CDR3 is kept, 42 bases in frame from base 1. Reading the germline V gene gives CDR1 WSHSY and CDR2 SAAADI.